This entry lists 2 T cell receptor beta chains sequenced from one sample in a study of shared clonotypes between healthy human individuals. Method: immunoSEQ multiplex PCR; TCRdb's copy keeps in-frame clones and lacks some. The profile covers some 92,000 clones, with roughly 45% appearing a single time and about 16% taken by the ten largest. The sample taken for sequencing was PBMCs. The source is a woman between 40 and 55 years old in good health. Some clones in this sample may be carry-over from other donors' samples.

There are many counts of this clone. Additional DNA sequences in this sample encode the identical CDR3. The chain couples TRBV5-4 to TRBJ1-4, with a possible D match to TRBD1 (6 bases). The germline V gene has CDR1 SGHNT and CDR2 YYREEE (reference sequence). The CDR3 spans 15 residues. The ends were cut back, 2 bases at V and 3 bases at J, with 11 bases in the middle. The DNA for the CDR3 is TGTGCCAGCAGCTTCCAAGGGGGTTCTAATGAAAAACTGTTTTTT. It yields the protein CASSFQGGSNEKLFF.

This clone was seen more than once but under ten times. The chain is built from TRBV19 and TRBJ1-1; maybe TRBD1 (5 bases). Germline-derived CDR1 and CDR2 are LNHDA and SQIVND (reference sequence). The CDR3 runs to 14 residues. V shed 3 bases and J shed 0 bases, with 8 bases lying between them. The CDR3 loop reads CASSIGALNTEAFF. DNA of the CDR3: TGTGCCAGTAGTATCGGGGCCTTGAACACTGAAGCTTTCTTT.